This T cell receptor (beta chain) was sequenced for a study of shared clonotypes between healthy human individuals. Study-wide context: The donor group consisted of two women and a few men, aged 18 to 49. Broader study findings: Memory subsets generally showed lower estimated richness than naive subsets. Clonotypes not shared had lower generation probabilities than those common to all four donors.

Worth noting for this clone: What it binds is unknown.

The V end was cut by 4 bases, the J end by 4 bases, with 24 bases between. Per germline, CDR1 SGHRS and CDR2 YFSETQ. CDR3 length: 17 amino acids. Naive CD8 isolation took CD45RO-negative cells positively selected for CCR7 and excluded terminally differentiated effector memory CD45RA+ cells. Genomic DNA (from each subset) was split evenly across several immunoSEQ plates. Assay used: immunoSEQ multiplex PCR; TCRdb lists only in-frame clones, some missing. Here the sample spans under 1 million clones, 96% being singletons. The receptor comes from a young man in good health. The rearrangement joins TRBV5-1 to TRBJ2-7; tentatively, D is TRBD1 or TRBD2 (5 bases each). Material for sequencing was naive CD8+ T cells sorted from blood. CDR3 in amino acids: CASSEYGRDPRRYEQYF. Written as DNA, the CDR3 is TGCGCCAGCAGCGAATACGGCCGGGACCCCCGGAGGTACGAGCAGTACTTC.